This T cell receptor beta chain comes out of a study of radiotherapy plus CTLA-4 blockade in lung cancer. Looked up from germline, CDR1 is DFQATT and CDR2 is SNEGSKA (reference sequence). V lost 5 bases to trimming and J lost 13 bases; unmatched junction nucleotides: 3. The CDR3 length is 10 residues. Some clones are missing from TCRdb's copy, which holds only in-frame ones; the method was immunoSEQ multiplex PCR. The table has 55,000 to 85,000 clones, 65% to 85% seen once. The origin of this receptor is a human donor with non-small cell lung cancer whose response to radiotherapy plus ipilimumab could not be evaluated. Some clones in this sample may be carry-over from other donors' samples. Sample: peripheral blood, taken from a patient treated with radiotherapy plus ipilimumab. This rearrangement joins TRBV20-1 to TRBJ2-3; 10 bases map to TRBD1. The DNA for the CDR3 is TGCAGTGCTGGGGGACAGGGGAAGTATTTT. Translation gives CSAGGQGKYF.